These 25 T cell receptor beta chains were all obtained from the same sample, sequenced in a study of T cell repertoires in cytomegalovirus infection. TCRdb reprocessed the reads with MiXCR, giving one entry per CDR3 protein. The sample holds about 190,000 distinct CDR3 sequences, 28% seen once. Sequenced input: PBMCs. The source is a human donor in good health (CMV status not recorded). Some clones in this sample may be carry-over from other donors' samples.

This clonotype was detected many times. CDR3 protein: CASSFGSEGNTEAFF. The CDR3 DNA reads as TGTGCCAGCAGCTTCGGTAGCGAAGGGAACACTGAAGCTTTCTTT. This chain joins TRBV7-3 and TRBJ1-1; D is undetermined. The CDR3 covers 15 residues. Trimming took off 3 bases at V and 1 base at J, with 12 bases between the two ends. Per the germline V gene, CDR1 is SGHTA and CDR2 is FQGTGA.

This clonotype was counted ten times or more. The CDR3 protein is CASSFNLGTYGYTF. The CDR3 nucleotides are TGTGCCAGCAGCTTTAATCTCGGAACCTATGGCTACACCTTC. The chain carries TRBV7-2 and TRBJ1-2; D remains ambiguous. The CDR3 covers 14 residues. V was shortened by 3 bases and J by 4 bases, with 12 bases between the two germline ends. CDR1 SGHTA and CDR2 FQGNSA come from the germline V gene.

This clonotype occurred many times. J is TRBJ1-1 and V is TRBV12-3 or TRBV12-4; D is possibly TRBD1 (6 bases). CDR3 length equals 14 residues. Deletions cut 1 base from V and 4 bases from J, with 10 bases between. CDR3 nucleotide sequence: TGTGCCAGCAGTTTAGTTGGGGGGGCCACTGAAGCTTTCTTT. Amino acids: CASSLVGGATEAFF.

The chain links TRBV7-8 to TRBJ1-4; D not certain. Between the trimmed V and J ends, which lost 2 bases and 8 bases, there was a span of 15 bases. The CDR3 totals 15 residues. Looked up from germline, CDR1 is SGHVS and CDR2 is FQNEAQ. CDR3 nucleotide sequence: TGTGCCAGCAGCTTACGAGAGAACCGGAACGAAAAACTGTTTTTT. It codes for CASSLRENRNEKLFF. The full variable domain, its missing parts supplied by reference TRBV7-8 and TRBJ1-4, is GAGVSQSPRYKVAKRGQDVALRCDPISGHVSLFWYQQALGQGPEFLTYFQNEAQLDKSGLPSDRFFAERPEGSVSTLKIQRTQQEDSAVYLCASSLRENRNEKLFFGSGTQLSVL.

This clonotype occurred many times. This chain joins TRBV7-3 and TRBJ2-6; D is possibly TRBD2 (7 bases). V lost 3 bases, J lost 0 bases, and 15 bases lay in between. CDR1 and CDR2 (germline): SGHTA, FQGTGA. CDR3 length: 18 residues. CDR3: CASSLRGGQTSGANVLTF. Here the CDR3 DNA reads TGTGCCAGCAGCTTGAGGGGGGGCCAAACCTCTGGGGCCAACGTCCTGACTTTC.

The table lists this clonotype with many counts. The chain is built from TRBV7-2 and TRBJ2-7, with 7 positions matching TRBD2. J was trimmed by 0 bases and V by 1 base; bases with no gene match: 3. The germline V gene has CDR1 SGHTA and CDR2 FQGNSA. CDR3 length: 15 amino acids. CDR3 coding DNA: TGTGCCAGCAGCTTAGGCTGGGGGGGCTCCTACGAGCAGTACTTC. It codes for CASSLGWGGSYEQYF. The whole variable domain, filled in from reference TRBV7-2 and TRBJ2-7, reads GAGVSQSPSNKVTEKGKDVELRCDPISGHTALYWYRQSLGQGLEFLIYFQGNSAPDKSGLPSDRFSAERTGGSVSTLTIQRTQQEDSAVYLCASSLGWGGSYEQYFGPGTRLTVT.

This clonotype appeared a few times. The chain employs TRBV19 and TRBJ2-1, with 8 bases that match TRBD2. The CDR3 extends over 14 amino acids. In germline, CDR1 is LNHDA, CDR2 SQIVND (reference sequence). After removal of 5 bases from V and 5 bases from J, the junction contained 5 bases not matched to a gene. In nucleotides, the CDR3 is TGTGCCAGTAGTTCTGCAGCGGGGGACAATGAGCAGTTCTTC. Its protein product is CASSSAAGDNEQFF.

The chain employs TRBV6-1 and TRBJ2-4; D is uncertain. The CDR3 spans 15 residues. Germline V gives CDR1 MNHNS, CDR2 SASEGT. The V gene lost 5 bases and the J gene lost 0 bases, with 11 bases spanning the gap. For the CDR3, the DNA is TGTGCCAGCAGTTCCCGACCTGAAGCCAAAAACATTCAGTACTTC. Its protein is CASSSRPEAKNIQYF.

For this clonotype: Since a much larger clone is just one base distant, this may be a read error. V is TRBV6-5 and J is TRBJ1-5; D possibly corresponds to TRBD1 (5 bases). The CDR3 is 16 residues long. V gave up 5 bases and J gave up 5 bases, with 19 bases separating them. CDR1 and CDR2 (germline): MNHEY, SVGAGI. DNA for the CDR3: TGTGCCAGCAGTCCCTATCGGGCAGGGTCGGATCAGCCCCAGCATTTT. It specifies CASSPYRAGSDQPQHF.

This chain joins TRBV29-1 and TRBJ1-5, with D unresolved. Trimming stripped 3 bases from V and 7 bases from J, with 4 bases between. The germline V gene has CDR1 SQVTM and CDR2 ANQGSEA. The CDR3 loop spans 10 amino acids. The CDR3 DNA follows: TGCAGCGTTGACGAACAGCCCCAGCATTTT. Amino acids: CSVDEQPQHF. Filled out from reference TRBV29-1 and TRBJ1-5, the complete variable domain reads SAVISQKPSRDICQRGTSLTIQCQVDSQVTMMFWYRQQPGQSLTLIATANQGSEATYESGFVIDKFPISRPNLTFSTLTVSNMSPEDSSIYLCSVDEQPQHFGDGTRLSIL.

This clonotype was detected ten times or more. CDR3 loop: CASSPLVRGGTEAFF. CDR3 bases: TGTGCCAGCTCACCATTAGTCAGGGGTGGCACTGAAGCTTTCTTT. The V and J genes are TRBV18 and TRBJ1-1, with D maybe TRBD1 (6 bases). Per the germline V gene, CDR1 is KGHSH and CDR2 is LQKENI. The CDR3 loop spans 15 amino acids. V shed 2 bases and J shed 4 bases, with 14 bases lying between them.

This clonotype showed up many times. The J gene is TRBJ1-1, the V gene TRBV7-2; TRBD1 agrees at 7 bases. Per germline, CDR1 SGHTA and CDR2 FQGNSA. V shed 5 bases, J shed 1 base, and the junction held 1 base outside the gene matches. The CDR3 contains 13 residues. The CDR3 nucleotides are TGTGCCAGCAGCCGGGACAGGAACACTGAAGCTTTCTTT. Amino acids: CASSRDRNTEAFF. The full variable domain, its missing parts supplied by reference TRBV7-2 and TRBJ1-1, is GAGVSQSPSNKVTEKGKDVELRCDPISGHTALYWYRQSLGQGLEFLIYFQGNSAPDKSGLPSDRFSAERTGGSVSTLTIQRTQQEDSAVYLCASSRDRNTEAFFGQGTRLTVV.

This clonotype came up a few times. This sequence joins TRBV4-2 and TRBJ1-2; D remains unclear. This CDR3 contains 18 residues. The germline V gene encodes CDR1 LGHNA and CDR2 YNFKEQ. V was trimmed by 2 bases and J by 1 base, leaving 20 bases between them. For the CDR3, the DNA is TGTGCCAGCAGCCAAACCCTCGGTCGGAGCGGGTATAACTATGGCTACACCTTC. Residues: CASSQTLGRSGYNYGYTF.

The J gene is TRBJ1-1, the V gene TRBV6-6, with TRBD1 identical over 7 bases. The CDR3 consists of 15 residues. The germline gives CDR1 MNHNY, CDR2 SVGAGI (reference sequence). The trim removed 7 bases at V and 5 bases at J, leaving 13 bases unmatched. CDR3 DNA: TGTGCCAGCAACAGGCCTCGACAGGGAGGGACTGAAGCTTTCTTT. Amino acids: CASNRPRQGGTEAFF.

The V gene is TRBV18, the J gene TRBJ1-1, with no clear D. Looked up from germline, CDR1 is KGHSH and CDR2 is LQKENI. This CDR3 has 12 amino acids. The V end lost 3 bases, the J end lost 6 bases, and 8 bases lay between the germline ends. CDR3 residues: CASSPTVSEAFF. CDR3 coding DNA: TGTGCCAGCTCACCTACCGTCTCTGAAGCTTTCTTT.

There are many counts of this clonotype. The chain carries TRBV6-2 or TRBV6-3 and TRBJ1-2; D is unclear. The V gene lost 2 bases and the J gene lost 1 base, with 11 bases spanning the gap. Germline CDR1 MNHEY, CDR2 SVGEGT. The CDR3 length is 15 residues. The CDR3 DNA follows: TGTGCCAGCAGTTACGGGCCGGTGGATAACTATGGCTACACCTTC. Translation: CASSYGPVDNYGYTF.

CDR3 sequence (DNA): TGTGCCAGCTCACCACACAAGAACACTGAAGCTTTCTTT. As protein: CASSPHKNTEAFF. The V and J genes are TRBV18 and TRBJ1-1; D is ambiguous. The CDR3 consists of 13 residues. In germline, CDR1 is KGHSH, CDR2 LQKENI. V lost 1 base, J lost 1 base, and 4 bases lay in between.

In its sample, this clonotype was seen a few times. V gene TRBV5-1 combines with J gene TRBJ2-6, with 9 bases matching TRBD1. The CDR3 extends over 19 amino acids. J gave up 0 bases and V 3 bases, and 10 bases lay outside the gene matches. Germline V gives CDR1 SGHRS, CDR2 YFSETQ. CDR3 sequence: CASSSPKGQGRSGANVLTF. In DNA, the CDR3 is TGCGCCAGCAGCTCGCCTAAGGGACAGGGCCGCTCTGGGGCCAACGTCCTGACTTTC.

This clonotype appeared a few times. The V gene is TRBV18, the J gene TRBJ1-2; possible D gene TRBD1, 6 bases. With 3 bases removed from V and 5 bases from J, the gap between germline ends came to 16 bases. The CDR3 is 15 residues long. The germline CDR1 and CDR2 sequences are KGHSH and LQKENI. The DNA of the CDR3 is TGTGCCAGCTCACCGGCCGGGGGGCAAGGTTATGGCTACACCTTC. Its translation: CASSPAGGQGYGYTF.

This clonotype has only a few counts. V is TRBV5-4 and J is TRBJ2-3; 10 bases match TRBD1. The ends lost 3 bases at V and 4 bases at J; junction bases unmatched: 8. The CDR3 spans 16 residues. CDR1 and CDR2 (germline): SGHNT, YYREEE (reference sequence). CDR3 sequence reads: CASSSPDRGWADTQYF. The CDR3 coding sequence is TGTGCCAGCAGCTCACCGGACAGGGGGTGGGCAGATACGCAGTATTTT.

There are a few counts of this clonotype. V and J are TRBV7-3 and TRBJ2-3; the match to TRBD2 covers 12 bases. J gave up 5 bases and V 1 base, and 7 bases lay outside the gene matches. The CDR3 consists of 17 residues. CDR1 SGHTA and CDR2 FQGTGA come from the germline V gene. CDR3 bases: TGTGCCAGCAGCTTAAGGGCTAGCGGGGGGGCCATAGATACGCAGTATTTT. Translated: CASSLRASGGAIDTQYF.

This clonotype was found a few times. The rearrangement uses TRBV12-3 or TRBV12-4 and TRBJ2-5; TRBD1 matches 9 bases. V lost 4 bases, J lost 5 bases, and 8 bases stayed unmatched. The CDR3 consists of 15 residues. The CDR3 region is CASSSRTGDGETQYF. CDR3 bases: TGTGCCAGCAGTTCGCGGACAGGGGACGGGGAGACCCAGTACTTC.

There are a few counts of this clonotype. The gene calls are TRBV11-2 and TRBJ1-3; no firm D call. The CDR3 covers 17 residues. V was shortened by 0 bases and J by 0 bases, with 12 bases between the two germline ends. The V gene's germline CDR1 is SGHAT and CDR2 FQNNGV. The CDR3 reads CASSLERISLSGNTIYF. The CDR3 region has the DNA TGTGCCAGCAGCTTAGAGCGGATAAGTCTCTCTGGAAACACCATATATTTT.

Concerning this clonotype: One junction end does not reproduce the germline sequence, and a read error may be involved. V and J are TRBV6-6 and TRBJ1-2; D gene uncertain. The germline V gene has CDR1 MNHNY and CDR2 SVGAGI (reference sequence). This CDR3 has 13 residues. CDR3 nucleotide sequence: TGTGCCAGCAGTGCTGGGGTCGACTATGGCTACGCCTTC. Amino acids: CASSAGVDYGYAF.

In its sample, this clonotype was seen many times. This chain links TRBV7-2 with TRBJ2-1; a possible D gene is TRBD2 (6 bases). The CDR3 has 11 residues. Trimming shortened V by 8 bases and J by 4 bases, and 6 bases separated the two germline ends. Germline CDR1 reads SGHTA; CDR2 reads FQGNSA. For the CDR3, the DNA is TGTGCCAGCCGGGGGTACAATGAGCAGTTCTTC. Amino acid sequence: CASRGYNEQFF.